The 22 T cell receptor beta chains below were found in one sample sequenced in a study of neurological immune-mediated disorders. Specified time point: technical triplicate 3. Using its own MiXCR run on the 5' RACE reads, TCRdb lists one record per CDR3 protein. The sample contains some 48,000 distinct CDR3 sequences, around a fifth of which appear only once. The sample consisted of PBMCs. These receptors all stem from a man aged 55-75 years with HTLV-1-associated myelopathy (HAM/TSP).

This clonotype was detected ten times or more. The genes are TRBV20-1 and TRBJ2-1; a possible D gene is TRBD2 (6 bases). Germline V lookup: CDR1 DFQATT, CDR2 SNEGSKA (reference sequence). The CDR3 consists of 15 residues. V was shortened by 6 bases and J by 8 bases, with 23 bases between the two germline ends. The CDR3 DNA is TGCAGTGCCCCGAACAGAAGAGCTAGCGTCTATGAGCAGTTCTTC. It translates to CSAPNRRASVYEQFF.

This clonotype occurred many times. The genes are TRBV10-3 and TRBJ2-7, with 11 positions matching TRBD1. Germline V lookup: CDR1 ENHRY, CDR2 SYGVKD. This CDR3 is 15 amino acids long. V gave up 3 bases and J gave up 5 bases; unmatched junction bases: 6. The CDR3 DNA sequence: TGTGCCATCAGTGAACCGGGACAGGGGGGCCACGAGCAGTACTTC. Encoded protein: CAISEPGQGGHEQYF.

This clonotype appeared many times. The chain joins TRBV20-1 to TRBJ2-1, with 14 bases aligning to TRBD2. This CDR3 contains 16 residues. CDR1 DFQATT and CDR2 SNEGSKA come from the germline V gene (reference sequence). After removal of 2 bases from V and 8 bases from J, the junction contained 8 bases not matched to a gene. CDR3 amino acids: CSARRPGTSGSHEQFF. CDR3 in DNA: TGCAGTGCTAGACGACCCGGGACTAGCGGGAGCCATGAGCAGTTCTTC.

This clonotype was picked up many times. DNA of the CDR3: TGTGCCAGGCGCCCGACAGGGGGGTCCACTGAAGCTTTCTTT. Its translation is CARRPTGGSTEAFF. The rearrangement links TRBV27 to TRBJ1-1, with 9 bases lining up with TRBD1. Germline V gives CDR1 MNHEY, CDR2 SMNVEV (reference sequence). The CDR3 is made up of 14 amino acids. The V gene end was trimmed by 9 bases and the J gene end by 4 bases; junction bases not matched to a gene: 9.

This clonotype has ten or more counts. J is TRBJ1-1 and V is TRBV5-1; D unresolved. CDR1 is SGHRS, CDR2 YFSETQ, per germline. V lost 5 bases, J lost 0 bases, and 14 bases lay in between. This CDR3 contains 15 residues. In nucleotides, the CDR3 is TGCGCCAGCAGAAATAATGGCTTCCTGAACACTGAAGCTTTCTTT. Its protein product is CASRNNGFLNTEAFF.

Many counts were recorded for this clonotype. The chain has TRBV5-8 and TRBJ2-7; D possibly matches TRBD1 or TRBD2 (5 bases each). Per germline, CDR1 SGHTS and CDR2 YDEGEE. V was cut by 4 bases and J by 3 bases, with 11 bases left in between. The CDR3 extends over 13 amino acids. This CDR3 is CASSPGAYYEQYF. CDR3 DNA sequence: TGTGCCAGCAGCCCCGGGGCGTACTACGAGCAGTACTTC.

In this sample, this clonotype turned up many times. The chain employs TRBV30 and TRBJ2-6, with D perhaps matching TRBD2 (5 bases). The CDR3 has 13 residues. V was shortened by 7 bases and J by 1 base, with 8 bases between the two germline ends. Looked up from germline, CDR1 is GTSNPN and CDR2 is SVGIG (reference sequence). In DNA, the CDR3 is TGTGCCTTGAGGACTTCTGGGGCCAACGTCCTGACTTTC. It codes for CALRTSGANVLTF.

The genes are TRBV6-6 and TRBJ2-1, with D perhaps TRBD1 (5 bases). With 7 bases removed from V and 8 bases from J, the gap between germline ends came to 15 bases. Germline V gene lookup returns CDR1 MNHNY and CDR2 SVGAGI (reference sequence). There are 13 residues in the CDR3. The CDR3 spells CASTPIGVHEQFF. The CDR3 DNA is TGTGCCAGCACGCCAATAGGGGTGCATGAGCAGTTCTTC.

This chain uses TRBV12-3 or TRBV12-4 with TRBJ1-1; TRBD1 matches 9 bases. This CDR3 contains 13 residues. V trimming: 9 bases; J trimming: 10 bases; junction bases outside the gene matches: 12. In DNA form, the CDR3 reads TGTGCCAGTAGTACCCTGACAGGGGGTTCAGCTTTCTTT. It yields the protein CASSTLTGGSAFF.

This clonotype has a count of ten or more. CDR3 amino acids: CASSPLQAYTGELFF. DNA for the CDR3: TGCGCCAGCAGCCCACTCCAGGCGTACACCGGGGAGCTGTTTTTT. V and J are TRBV5-1 and TRBJ2-2; D is unclear. CDR3 length equals 15 residues. Trimming stripped 4 bases from V and 3 bases from J, with 13 bases between. Germline V CDR1 and CDR2: SGHRS, YFSETQ. The complete variable domain, with remaining parts taken from reference TRBV5-1 and TRBJ2-2, reads KAGVTQTPRYLIKTRGQQVTLSCSPISGHRSVSWYQQTPGQGLQFLFEYFSETQRNKGNFPGRFSGRQFSNSRSEMNVSTLELGDSALYLCASSPLQAYTGELFFGEGSRLTVL.

This clonotype was detected many times. This chain links TRBV5-1 with TRBJ1-1; D may be TRBD1 (6 bases). Looked up from germline, CDR1 is SGHRS and CDR2 is YFSETQ. V was pared by 3 bases and J by 0 bases, with 9 bases between. The CDR3 has 14 amino acids. CDR3 amino acids: CASSYDRLNTEAFF. Written as DNA, the CDR3 is TGCGCCAGCAGCTACGACAGGTTGAACACTGAAGCTTTCTTT.

This clonotype was recorded at least ten times. The V gene is TRBV7-8, the J gene TRBJ2-1, with 7 positions matching TRBD2. The CDR3 spans 15 residues. V dropped 7 bases and J dropped 6; count of bases not matched to a gene: 12. Germline V gene data show CDR1 as SGHVS and CDR2 as FQNEAQ. The CDR3 DNA reads as TGTGCCAGCACCTCCCGGGGACTATCAACCAATGAGCAGTTCTTC. The encoded protein is CASTSRGLSTNEQFF.

J is TRBJ2-2 and V is TRBV5-1; 10 bases fit TRBD2. The CDR3 loop spans 16 amino acids. Germline assignment: CDR1 SGHRS and CDR2 YFSETQ. The junction had 1 base not matched to a gene; V was cut back by 2 bases and J by 0 bases. CDR3 residues: CASSLTSGANTGELFF. The CDR3 nucleotides are TGCGCCAGCAGCTTAACTAGCGGGGCGAACACCGGGGAGCTGTTTTTT.

Many counts were recorded for this clonotype. This rearrangement joins TRBV21-1 to TRBJ2-6. TRBV21-1 is given as a pseudogene. The CDR3 has 15 amino acids. CDR3: CASSKSWAGANVLTF. CDR3 sequence (DNA): TGTGCCAGCAGCAAAAGCTGGGCTGGGGCCAACGTCCTGACTTTC.

The chain is built from TRBV6-2 or TRBV6-3 and TRBJ1-2; 8 bases are a match to TRBD1. The CDR3 loop spans 13 amino acids. The ends lost 6 bases at V and 4 bases at J; junction bases unmatched: 4. Per germline, CDR1 MNHEY and CDR2 SVGEGT. The CDR3: CASRTGEGYGYTF. The DNA for the CDR3 is TGTGCCAGCAGGACAGGGGAAGGCTATGGCTACACCTTC.

This clonotype appeared many times. One base away lies a much larger clone, so this may be a sequencing read error. This rearrangement joins TRBV5-1 to TRBJ2-7; TRBD1 aligns across 8 bases. The CDR3 is made up of 16 amino acids. Germline V gives CDR1 SGHRS, CDR2 YFSETQ. Here the CDR3 DNA reads TGCGCCAACAGCCCGGTACCCGGACAGGGATGGGACGAGCAGTACTTC. Translation: CANSPVPGQGWDEQYF.

This clonotype appeared many times. The chain recombines TRBV28 with TRBJ2-5; 8 bases are shared with TRBD2. The CDR3 is 14 amino acids. CDR1 MDHEN and CDR2 SYDVKM come from the germline V gene. Germline trimming cut 3 bases from V and 4 bases from J; bases unmatched to any gene: 4. The CDR3 loop is CASSLQREPETQYF. Written as DNA, the CDR3 is TGTGCCAGCAGTTTGCAGCGGGAGCCAGAGACCCAGTACTTC.

Only one count was recorded for this clonotype. V is TRBV24-1 and J is TRBJ2-5; perhaps TRBD1 as D (7 bases). Germline V gene data show CDR1 as KGHDR and CDR2 as SFDVKD. Trimming stripped 8 bases from V and 5 bases from J, with 14 bases between. The CDR3 has 13 amino acids. CDR3 amino acids: CATMEGARETQYF. CDR3 nucleotide sequence: TGTGCCACCATGGAGGGGGCGCGGGAGACCCAGTACTTC.

The CDR3 is CASSTGGAKNIQYF. CDR3 sequence (DNA): TGTGCCAGCAGCACAGGGGGAGCCAAAAACATTCAGTACTTC. The rearrangement links TRBV7-9 to TRBJ2-4; 8 positions match TRBD1. CDR3 length equals 14 residues. Germline V CDR1 and CDR2: SEHNR, FQNEAQ (reference sequence). J was trimmed by 0 bases and V by 5 bases; bases with no gene match: 0.

The genes are TRBV5-6 and TRBJ1-5; TRBD1 aligns across 8 bases. The CDR3 contains 15 residues. The germline V gene encodes CDR1 SGHDT and CDR2 YYEEEE. V lost 4 bases and J lost 4; bases outside the gene matches: 7. The CDR3 here is CASSAGQAQNQPQHF. CDR3 DNA sequence: TGTGCCAGCAGCGCGGGACAGGCCCAAAATCAGCCCCAGCATTTT. The full variable domain, its missing parts supplied by reference TRBV5-6 and TRBJ1-5, is DAGVTQSPTHLIKTRGQQVTLRCSPKSGHDTVSWYQQALGQGPQFIFQYYEEEERQRGNFPDRFSGHQFPNYSSELNVNALLLGDSALYLCASSAGQAQNQPQHFGDGTRLSIL.

This clonotype came up many times. This chain connects TRBV20-1 to TRBJ2-2; 8 bases match TRBD2. The length of the CDR3 is 14 residues. Germline lookup yields CDR1 DFQATT and CDR2 SNEGSKA (reference sequence). Unmatched junction bases numbered 4, after V lost 2 bases and J lost 5 bases. CDR3 bases: TGCAGTGCTAGAATAGCGGGAAGAACCGGGGAGCTGTTTTTT. Translation: CSARIAGRTGELFF.

In its sample, this clonotype was seen many times. This chain uses TRBV5-1 with TRBJ1-1, with D unclear. The CDR3 totals 14 residues. V gave up 4 bases and J gave up 2 bases, with 12 bases separating them. Germline V gives CDR1 SGHRS, CDR2 YFSETQ. The CDR3 reads CASSPLWVNTEAFF. CDR3 DNA: TGCGCCAGCAGCCCGCTCTGGGTCAACACTGAAGCTTTCTTT.